This entry is about one TCR beta chain. The antigen remains unidentified. Trimming took off 2 bases at V and 2 bases at J, with 13 bases between the two ends. The CDR3 is made up of 15 amino acids. Germline-derived CDR1 and CDR2 are MNHEY and SMNVEV (reference sequence). Primers included in the PCR were 60 Vbeta and 13 Jbeta primers. TCRdb keeps only in-frame clones here, not all; method: immunoSEQ multiplex PCR. Of over 130,000 clones in the sample, roughly 80% were seen once. This sample was taken from a study of cytomegalovirus exposure and HLA in healthy donors. Study in general: Across around 400 genotyped donors, about 86% landed in the Caucasian-associated ancestry cluster. Overall study results and limits: For most subjects, TCR beta sequences were reported to predict HLA-A and HLA-B alleles with accuracy.

This clonotype originated in a human donor in good health. Sequencing was done on a sample of PBMCs. This sequence joins TRBV27 and TRBJ2-7; TRBD2 is a possible D gene (5 bases). The CDR3 coding sequence is TGTGCCAGCAGTTTACGGGCCGGAGGACCCTACGAGCAGTACTTC. Its translation: CASSLRAGGPYEQYF.